This T cell receptor beta chain was obtained from a study of T cell repertoires in aging, cancer and after chemotherapy. TCR beta rearrangements were amplified from peripheral blood genomic DNA. TRB rearrangements spanning V, D and J were amplified using mixed TRB-A/B primers. TCRdb re-analysed the multiplex PCR reads in MiXCR, keeping a single row per CDR3 protein. The sample includes about 13,000 distinct CDR3 sequences, 35% to 45% of them seen just once. In germline, CDR1 is SGHRS, CDR2 YFSETQ. V lost 2 bases and J lost 7, with 11 bases in between. The length of the CDR3 is 13 residues. V and J are TRBV5-1 and TRBJ2-3, with TRBD2 as a possible D gene (6 bases). The material sequenced was blood. This receptor was taken from a human donor in good health. The donor label of this sample is uncertain. DNA of the CDR3: TGCGCCAGCAGCTTCCAGCGGGTTAATACGCAGTATTTT. This sequence encodes CASSFQRVNTQYF.